Included here is one T cell receptor (beta chain) sequence, with context. The specificity of this receptor is unknown. No much larger clonotype is one base removed from it; base qualities were not supplied. Patients with autoimmune disease history or receiving systemic immunosuppression were excluded from the trial. Peripheral blood for TCR sequencing was collected from all dose cohorts at baseline, on cycle 4 day 1, and on cycle 7 day 1. Samples came from an open-label, multicenter, first-in-human phase I dose-escalation trial of ivuxolimab. Adults with locally advanced or metastatic head and neck squamous cell, hepatocellular, melanoma or renal cell carcinoma were enrolled in the trial. Before TCR sequencing, CD4+ T cells and CD8+ T cells were sorted from peripheral blood as separate populations. This record belongs to a study of OX40 agonist ivuxolimab in advanced cancers. In terms of the full investigation: The costimulatory receptor OX40 (CD134) was targeted by ivuxolimab, a fully human IgG2 agonistic monoclonal antibody. Patients were allowed to have had prior anti-PD-1, anti-PD-L1 or anti-CTLA-4 therapy, and approximately 40% of the dose-escalation patients had previously received checkpoint inhibitors. Of the 50 to 55 patients in dose escalation, 19 had hepatocellular carcinoma, roughly 15 had melanoma, 9 had renal cell carcinoma and 9 had head and neck cancer. The purpose of peripheral TCRbeta sequencing was to test whether ivuxolimab changed TCR sequence diversity and led to clonal T-cell expansion. Three dose-escalation patients achieved partial responses, one with hepatocellular carcinoma and two with cutaneous melanoma. Intravenous ivuxolimab was administered to patients every 2 weeks at six dose levels: 0.01, 0.1, 0.3, 1.5, 3 and 10 mg/kg. In the dose-escalation cohort, around four fifths of patients were male, and the mean age was around 60 years, with a range of 23 to 79. The monotherapy dose-escalation portion (N ≈ 50 patients) of the phase I ivuxolimab trial is reported in the paper.

On the study overall, not on this receptor specifically: Which antigens the clonally expanded peripheral T cells were specific for was not determined. Low levels of normalized T-cell clonal expansion were also seen in some patients who did not respond. On average, CD8+ T cells showed more expanded clones than CD4+ T cells after ivuxolimab. In partial responders in the 0.1-3.0 mg/kg groups, normalized peripheral clonal expansion was found to be among the lowest, especially among CD8+ T cells. At doses of 0.1 to 3.0 mg/kg, clonal expansion of both CD4+ and CD8+ blood T cells was observed from baseline to week 6.

For sequencing of the TCRbeta CDR3 region, genomic DNA was extracted from the sorted cells. The immunoSEQ Assay was used for sequencing of TCRbeta CDR3 regions. Entries here come from immuneACCESS through TCRdb and include only in-frame sequences with V and J called. Some clones fail to appear in such tables; in the studies checked, an unresolved V gene covers under half of the shortfall, and the cause of the remainder is unknown. The sample contains 90,000 to 150,000 clones, approximately 90% of them found a single time. Around 0.57% of the sample is held by the ten biggest clonotypes. V drops 6 bases and J drops 6 bases, leaving 6 bases in between. The CDR3 covers 11 residues, taking in both the cysteine and the phenylalanine. The DNA shown is the 33-base CDR3, in frame from base 1. The germline V gene (reference sequence) gives CDR1 as SEHNR and CDR2 as FQNEAQ.

The rearrangement combines TRBV7-9 with TRBJ2-1, with no reliable assignment of the D segment. Sequenced here: CD4+ or CD8+ T cells sorted from blood, sampled in a trial of the OX40 agonist ivuxolimab. The receptor was derived from an adult with an advanced solid tumor such as melanoma, head and neck, liver or kidney cancer. The DNA is TGTGCCAGCAGTAGGACCAATGAGCAGTTCTTC. This gives the protein CASSRTNEQFF.